This T cell receptor (beta chain) was sequenced in a study of blood T cell repertoires in COVID-19. From germline, CDR1 is LNHDA and CDR2 SQIVND (reference sequence). V dropped 4 bases and J dropped 10 bases, with 14 bases sitting between them. This CDR3 has 14 amino acids. Clones were sequenced by immunoSEQ multiplex PCR, and TCRdb holds only the in-frame ones, with some missing. The sample consists of around 170,000 clones, about 81% of them appearing once. The chain couples TRBV19 to TRBJ1-6; D perhaps matches TRBD1 (6 bases). Source material: peripheral blood. The receptor's source is a woman over 75 with COVID-19, enrolled during active disease. The CDR3 spells CASSKGGGGSPLHF. The CDR3 DNA is TGTGCCAGTAGTAAGGGAGGGGGAGGCTCACCCCTCCACTTT.